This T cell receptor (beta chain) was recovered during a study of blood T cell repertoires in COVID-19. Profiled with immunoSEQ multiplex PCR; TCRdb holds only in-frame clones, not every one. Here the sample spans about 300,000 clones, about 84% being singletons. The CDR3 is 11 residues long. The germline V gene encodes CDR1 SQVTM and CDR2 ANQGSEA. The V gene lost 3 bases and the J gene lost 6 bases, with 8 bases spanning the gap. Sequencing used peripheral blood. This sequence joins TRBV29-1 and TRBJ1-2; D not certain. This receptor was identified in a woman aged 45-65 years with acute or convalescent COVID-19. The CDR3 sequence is CSVEVDNGYTF. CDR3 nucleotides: TGCAGCGTTGAGGTCGACAATGGCTACACCTTC.